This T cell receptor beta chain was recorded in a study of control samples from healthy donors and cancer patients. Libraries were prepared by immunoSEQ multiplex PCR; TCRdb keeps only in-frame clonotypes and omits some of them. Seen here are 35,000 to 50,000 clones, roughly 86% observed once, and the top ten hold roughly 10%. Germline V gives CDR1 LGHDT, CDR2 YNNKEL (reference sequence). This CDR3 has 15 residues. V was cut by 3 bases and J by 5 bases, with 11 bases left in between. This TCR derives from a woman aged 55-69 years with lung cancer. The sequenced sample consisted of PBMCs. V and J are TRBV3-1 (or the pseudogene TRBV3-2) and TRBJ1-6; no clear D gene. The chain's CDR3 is CASSHAWANNSPLHF. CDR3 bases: TGTGCCAGCAGCCATGCCTGGGCTAATAATTCACCCCTCCACTTT.